This is a list of T cell receptor beta chains from one sample in a study of post-analysis software for immune sequencing data. TCRdb analysed the PCR reads with MiXCR anew, one entry per CDR3 protein. The data hold fewer than 700,000 distinct CDR3 sequences, with roughly two fifths observed a single time. Material: blood. The receptors originated from a girl aged 10-17 years with multiple sclerosis. Both conserved end residues are part of each CDR3. A D gene is named only where the DNA matches it firmly. Some rows have no size entry. The others give once, few or many, or a class for an expanded clone.

v_gene	abundance	j_gene	d_gene	CDR3aa	CDR3nt
TRBV28	few	TRBJ2-7	TRBD2	CASSGAGGNSYEQYF	TGTGCCAGCAGCGGAGCGGGAGGAAACTCCTACGAGCAGTACTTC
TRBV29-1	-	TRBJ1-1	-	CSVDRGLLVGTEAFF	TGCAGCGTTGATAGGGGCCTGCTTGTGGGCACTGAAGCTTTCTTT
TRBV2	-	TRBJ1-5	TRBD1	CASSRDSHSNQPQHF	TGTGCCAGCAGCCGGGACAGTCATAGCAATCAGCCCCAGCATTTT
TRBV24-1	-	TRBJ1-6	TRBD1	CATSDDRGLSYNSPLHF	TGTGCCACCAGTGACGACAGGGGGCTGAGCTATAATTCACCCCTCCACTTT
TRBV10-3	few	TRBJ1-5	TRBD1	CAISETEQGGGNQPQHF	TGTGCCATCAGTGAGACCGAACAGGGGGGTGGCAATCAGCCCCAGCATTTT
TRBV20-1	-	TRBJ2-3	TRBD2	CSAAIAGGLTDTQYF	TGCAGTGCCGCGATAGCGGGAGGCCTCACAGATACGCAGTATTTT
TRBV12-3/TRBV12-4	-	TRBJ1-2	TRBD1	CASSLAPRGDGYTF	TGTGCCAGCAGTTTAGCCCCCAGGGGGGATGGCTACACCTTC
TRBV12-3/TRBV12-4	-	TRBJ2-7	TRBD1	CASSAGTGGIYEQYF	TGTGCCAGCAGTGCCGGGACAGGCGGGATTTACGAGCAGTACTTC
TRBV29-1	few	TRBJ2-7	TRBD1	CSVQTGDNSYEQYF	TGCAGCGTCCAGACAGGGGACAACTCCTACGAGCAGTACTTC
TRBV6-2/TRBV6-3	-	TRBJ2-5	-	CASSLPGLTQETQYF	TGTGCCAGCAGCCTCCCGGGACTGACTCAAGAGACCCAGTACTTC
TRBV6-5	few	TRBJ2-3	-	CASSYSDRNTDTQYF	TGTGCCAGCAGTTACTCGGACCGAAACACAGATACGCAGTATTTT
TRBV11-3	-	TRBJ1-2	-	CASSLNGNGYTF	TGTGCCAGCAGCTTAAACGGGAATGGCTACACCTTC
TRBV12-3/TRBV12-4	few	TRBJ1-1	-	CASSRKIGREDTEAFF	TGTGCCAGCTCGCGAAAGATCGGCAGGGAGGACACTGAAGCTTTCTTT
TRBV5-1	few	TRBJ2-1	-	CASSRMTDSLGNEQFF	TGCGCCAGCAGCCGCATGACAGACAGTTTAGGAAATGAGCAGTTCTTC
TRBV20-1	few	TRBJ2-7	-	CSARDMQGTEQYF	TGCAGTGCTAGAGATATGCAGGGGACCGAGCAGTACTTC
TRBV7-9	once	TRBJ1-1	-	CASSLEVTLMNTEAFF	TGTGCCAGCAGCTTAGAGGTAACCCTGATGAACACTGAAGCTTTCTTT
TRBV12-3/TRBV12-4	many	TRBJ2-7	-	CASSLGGNEQYF	TGTGCCAGCAGCTTAGGCGGAAACGAGCAGTACTTC
TRBV27	-	TRBJ1-5	-	CASSSGLNQPQHF	TGTGCCAGCAGTTCAGGGCTCAATCAGCCCCAGCATTTT
TRBV12-3/TRBV12-4	-	TRBJ1-2	TRBD1	CASSALIQGNGYTF	TGTGCCAGCAGTGCCCTTATACAGGGGAATGGCTACACCTTC
TRBV12-3/TRBV12-4	-	TRBJ2-3	-	CASSFGDADAQYF	TGTGCCAGCAGTTTCGGGGACGCAGATGCGCAGTATTTT
TRBV5-1	-	TRBJ2-1	TRBD2	CASSLELAGGPGYNEQFF	TGCGCCAGCAGCTTGGAGCTAGCGGGAGGGCCGGGGTACAATGAGCAGTTCTTC
TRBV7-2	-	TRBJ2-7	TRBD2	CASSLLAGGRYEQYF	TGTGCCAGCAGCTTACTAGCGGGAGGGCGCTACGAGCAGTACTTC
TRBV7-2	-	TRBJ2-3	TRBD2	CASSWGLAVRTDTQYF	TGTGCCAGCAGTTGGGGACTAGCGGTGCGCACAGATACGCAGTATTTT
TRBV4-1	few	TRBJ1-2	-	CASSQDFWGSNYGYTF	TGCGCCAGCAGCCAAGACTTCTGGGGTTCCAACTATGGCTACACCTTC
TRBV7-2	-	TRBJ2-3	-	CASSLSLRDTQYF	TGTGCCAGCAGCTTAAGCCTCAGGGATACGCAGTATTTT
TRBV12-3/TRBV12-4	-	TRBJ2-5	-	CASSFTGPEGETQYF	TGTGCCAGCAGTTTCACAGGGCCCGAGGGAGAGACCCAGTACTTC
TRBV12-3/TRBV12-4	few	TRBJ1-5	-	CASSRRGQPQHF	TGTGCCAGCAGCCGCAGGGGCCAGCCCCAGCATTTT
TRBV10-3	-	TRBJ1-6	-	CAIQGYNNSPLHF	TGTGCCATCCAGGGATACAATAATTCACCCCTCCACTTT
TRBV5-1	-	TRBJ2-4	TRBD2	CASSDGTSGGNEQYF	TGCGCCAGCAGTGACGGGACTAGCGGAGGCAATGAGCAGTACTTC
TRBV2	-	TRBJ2-1	-	CASSEVNEQFF	TGTGCCAGCAGCGAGGTCAATGAGCAGTTCTTC
TRBV20-1	-	TRBJ1-1	-	CSARDLTGIAEAFF	TGCAGTGCTAGAGATCTAACCGGGATAGCTGAAGCTTTCTTT
TRBV6-5	-	TRBJ2-7	TRBD1	CASKGTGIYEQYF	TGTGCCAGCAAAGGGACAGGGATTTACGAGCAGTACTTC
TRBV4-2	-	TRBJ2-4	TRBD1	CASSQVQPGTEGNIQYF	TGTGCCAGCAGCCAAGTCCAGCCCGGGACAGAGGGGAACATTCAGTACTTC
TRBV3-1	-	TRBJ2-3	-	CASSRGGQRTDTQYF	TGTGCCAGCAGCCGGGGGGGACAGCGCACAGATACGCAGTATTTT
TRBV5-1	many	TRBJ2-7	-	CASSLGGEQYF	TGTGCCAGCAGTTTGGGGGGCGAGCAGTACTTC
TRBV29-1	-	TRBJ2-2	-	CSVEGHPPGELFF	TGCAGCGTTGAAGGGCACCCCCCCGGGGAGCTGTTTTTT
TRBV4-1	-	TRBJ2-5	TRBD2	CASGQVPSGGPGQYF	TGCGCCAGCGGCCAAGTACCCAGCGGGGGACCTGGGCAGTACTTC
TRBV20-1	-	TRBJ1-4	TRBD1	CSAQTGAANEKLFF	TGCAGTGCTCAGACAGGGGCGGCTAATGAAAAACTGTTTTTT
TRBV10-2	-	TRBJ2-1	TRBD2	CASTRTSGRAGEQFF	TGCGCCAGCACCAGGACTAGCGGGAGGGCCGGTGAGCAGTTCTTC
TRBV6-1	-	TRBJ2-1	-	CASSHPSWSSYNEQFF	TGTGCCAGCAGTCACCCTAGCTGGAGCTCCTACAATGAGCAGTTCTTC
TRBV5-1	few	TRBJ2-3	TRBD2	CASSPGGTSVTDTQYF	TGCGCCAGCAGCCCCGGAGGGACTAGCGTGACAGATACGCAGTATTTT
TRBV5-5	-	TRBJ2-5	TRBD1	CASSSGQLQETQYF	TGTGCCAGCAGCTCGGGACAGTTACAGGAGACCCAGTACTTC
TRBV20-1	-	TRBJ2-5	-	CSASGLRPKKETQYF	TGCAGTGCTAGCGGGCTCAGACCTAAAAAAGAGACCCAGTACTTC
TRBV6-4	-	TRBJ2-5	-	CASSRVQGGQETQYF	TGTGCCAGCAGTAGAGTTCAGGGGGGACAAGAGACCCAGTACTTC
TRBV3-1	-	TRBJ2-5	-	CASSHGEQYF	TGTGCCAGCAGCCACGGAGAGCAGTACTTC
TRBV15	-	TRBJ2-4	-	CATSTNSGPPYF	TGTGCCACCAGCACCAACTCAGGGCCTCCGTACTTC
TRBV7-2	-	TRBJ2-7	TRBD2	CASSLARTSGRSEQYF	TGTGCCAGCAGCTTAGCGAGGACTAGCGGGAGGAGCGAGCAGTACTTC
TRBV20-1	-	TRBJ1-2	-	CSAAPNRANYGYTF	TGCAGTGCTGCTCCGAACAGGGCTAACTATGGCTACACCTTC
TRBV6-6	few	TRBJ1-6	TRBD1	CASRSTGGDNSPLHF	TGTGCCAGCAGATCCACAGGGGGCGATAATTCACCCCTCCACTTT
TRBV20-1	-	TRBJ2-3	-	CSARYLATQGDTQYF	TGCAGTGCTAGATACTTAGCGACACAGGGAGATACGCAGTATTTT
TRBV2	-	TRBJ2-3	-	CASSGSGSTLGTQYF	TGTGCCAGCAGTGGTTCCGGGTCAACGTTGGGTACGCAGTATTTT